This T cell receptor beta chain was captured by sequencing in a study of T cell repertoires in cytomegalovirus infection. Study information: An indication of both CMV infection and matching HLA type came from public TCR beta signatures. Study outcomes and limitations: It was HLA-C-restricted CMV-specific TCR beta clonotypes that dominated the response ex vivo.

One entry per CDR3 protein, called by TCRdb with MiXCR from the reads. The table records 150,000 to 200,000 distinct CDR3 sequences, over 13% of them present only once. Turning to this clonotype: Its antigen remains unidentified.

Germline V gene lookup returns CDR1 LGHDT and CDR2 YNNKEL (reference sequence). The CDR3 consists of 12 residues. V was clipped by 4 bases and J by 14 bases, with 12 bases between them. This chain joins TRBV3-1 and TRBJ1-6; D remains ambiguous. This TCR was recovered from a human donor in good health (CMV status not recorded). Some clones in this sample may be carry-over from other donors' samples. Sequencing was carried out using PBMCs. The CDR3 reads CASSREGGTLHF. The DNA of the CDR3 is TGTGCCAGCAGCCGAGAGGGAGGTACCCTCCACTTT.